The rows below give T cell receptor beta chains drawn from one sample of a study of blood T cell repertoires in COVID-19. The data were produced by immunoSEQ multiplex PCR, yet TCRdb's version contains in-frame clones alone and is incomplete. Of some 250,000 clones listed, roughly 91% are singletons. Material: peripheral blood. The receptors derive from a middle-aged woman who had recovered from COVID-19. CDR3s include the opening cysteine and the closing phenylalanine or tryptophan. A D gene is named only where the DNA matches it firmly. The listing skips clone size in some rows; elsewhere it reads once, few, many or a size class.

TRBJ2-2 - TRBV19 - TGTGCCAGTAGTATAGGAGGCAGCAACACCGGGGAGCTGTTTTTT CASSIGGSNTGELFF
TRBJ2-7 TRBD2 TRBV7-8 - TGTGCCAGCAGCTTAAGGGGGGTGGGGACTAGCGGAATTCGCTCCTACGAGCAGTACTTC CASSLRGVGTSGIRSYEQYF
TRBJ2-1 TRBD1 TRBV5-1 - TGCGCCAGCAGCCCTTACACAGGGGACAATGAGCAGTTCTTC CASSPYTGDNEQFF
TRBJ1-2 - TRBV10-3 - TGTGCCATCAGTGAGTCTGGGTCCGGGGATGGCTACACCTTC CAISESGSGDGYTF
TRBJ2-1 - TRBV19 - TGTGCCAGTACCCCTAGGGGTAATTCCTACAATGAGCAGTTCTTC CASTPRGNSYNEQFF
TRBJ2-1 - TRBV16 - TGTGCCAGCAGCAACTACAGGACAACCACATCCTACAATGAGCAGTTCTTC CASSNYRTTTSYNEQFF
TRBJ2-1 TRBD2 TRBV3-1/TRBV3-2 once TGTGCCAGCACTACGGGACTACTCTCTGGTGAGCAGTTCTTC CASTTGLLSGEQFF
TRBJ2-7 TRBD1 TRBV7-2 - TGTGCCAGCAGCGTCAGACAGGGGGCGGCCGAGCAGTACTTC CASSVRQGAAEQYF
TRBJ2-4 - TRBV4-3 - TGCGCCAGCAGCCAAGGGGAGACGGGGAGGTTAGCCAAAAACATTCAGTACTTC CASSQGETGRLAKNIQYF
TRBJ2-1 - TRBV11-3 - TGTGCCAGCAGCTTAGTCCCGGGGTCCTACAATGAGCAGTTCTTC CASSLVPGSYNEQFF
TRBJ2-1 - TRBV6-2/TRBV6-3 - TGTGCCAGCAGTTACTCGGGGAGCTCCTACAATGAGCAGTTCTTC CASSYSGSSYNEQFF
TRBJ2-7 - TRBV20-1 once TGCAGTGCGACAGCGAACTACGAGCAGTACTTC CSATANYEQYF
TRBJ1-1 - TRBV6-5 few TGTGCCAGCGAATCCTGGGGCCACACTGAAGCTTTCTTT CASESWGHTEAFF
TRBJ1-5 - TRBV19 - TGTGCCAGTAGAAATTATGGCAATCAGCCCCAGCATTTT CASRNYGNQPQHF
TRBJ2-4 TRBD1 TRBV7-2 - TGTGCCAGCAGCGCGACAGGGATCCTAGCCAAAAACATTCAGTACTTC CASSATGILAKNIQYF
TRBJ2-5 TRBD1 TRBV19 - TGTGCCAGTAGTCCCTCCAGGACAGGGGGGGAGACCCAGTACTTC CASSPSRTGGETQYF
TRBJ1-2 - TRBV5-5 - TGTGCCAGCAGCCAAACAGGAAGAGCTAACTATGGCTACACCTTC CASSQTGRANYGYTF
TRBJ1-2 TRBD1 TRBV2 - TGTGCCAGCAAACAGGGGTGGGGTAACTATGGCTACACCTTC CASKQGWGNYGYTF
TRBJ2-1 - TRBV4-1 - TGCGCCAGCAGCCAAGTGGGCCCGGACAATGAGCAGTTCTTC CASSQVGPDNEQFF
TRBJ2-1 TRBD2 TRBV18 - TGTGCCAGCTCATCGGGCGGGGGAATCTACAATGAGCAGTTCTTC CASSSGGGIYNEQFF
TRBJ2-1 - TRBV30 - TGTGCCTGGAGTGGGGGGGACAATGAGCAGTTCTTC CAWSGGDNEQFF
TRBJ2-2 - TRBV7-9 - TGTGCCAGCAGCTTAGCAGGGGTCTTTGCCCAACTGAACACCGGGGAGCTGTTTTTT CASSLAGVFAQLNTGELFF
TRBJ2-2 - TRBV7-3 - TGTGCCAGCAGCGCCAGGGATGGGGCGAACACCGGGGAGCTGTTTTTT CASSARDGANTGELFF
TRBJ2-4 - TRBV6-6 - TGTGCCAGCAGGCAGAGGGAAGCCAAAAACATTCAGTACTTC CASRQREAKNIQYF
TRBJ2-1 TRBD1 TRBV29-1 once TGCAGCGCCGGGACAGGCAACAATGAGCAGTTCTTC CSAGTGNNEQFF
TRBJ2-7 - TRBV18 few TGTGCCAGCTCACCTGAGGATTTCGGCGAGCAGTACTTC CASSPEDFGEQYF
TRBJ2-7 TRBD2 TRBV9 - TGTGCCAGCAGCGCCACTAGCGGATACGAGCAGTACTTC CASSATSGYEQYF
TRBJ2-1 TRBD2 TRBV6-2/TRBV6-3 - TGTGCCAGCAGCCAGCGGGGGCCCGAGCAGTTCTTC CASSQRGPEQFF
TRBJ2-2 - TRBV5-1 - TGCGCCAGCAGCTTCGGCGGGAACACCGGGGAGCTGTTTTTT CASSFGGNTGELFF
TRBJ1-5 - TRBV2 - TGTGCCAGCAGTGAAGTCCCAGGGGCCCAGCATTTT CASSEVPGAQHF
TRBJ1-3 TRBD1 TRBV28 - TGTGCCAGCAGTTTAGGGCCGGCGCAGGGGGTCCTCTCTGGAAACACCATATATTTT CASSLGPAQGVLSGNTIYF
TRBJ2-3 TRBD2 TRBV7-9 - TGTGCCAGCAGCTCCCACCCCCGACTAGCGGGGAGCACAGATACGCAGTATTTT CASSSHPRLAGSTDTQYF
TRBJ1-6 TRBD1 TRBV5-5 few TGTGCCAGCAGCTTGAAGGCAGGGGGTTCGTACGAGGGGGCACCCCTCCACTTT CASSLKAGGSYEGAPLHF
TRBJ2-1 - TRBV4-1 - TGCGCCAGCAGCCAAGAACTTGGCCTAGACCAACTAACCTACAATGAGCAGTTCTTC CASSQELGLDQLTYNEQFF
TRBJ2-1 TRBD2 TRBV6-5 once TGTGCCAGCAACAGACTAGCTGCCACGGCTCGTGAGCAGTTCTTC CASNRLAATAREQFF
TRBJ2-5 TRBD1 TRBV7-2 - TGTGCCAGCACCCCATGGGGGACAGGCGTGGGGTACCAAGAGACCCAGTACTTC CASTPWGTGVGYQETQYF
TRBJ2-3 TRBD2 TRBV3-1/TRBV3-2 once TGTGCCAGCAGCGGGGTAGCGGGAGGGTCCCCAGATACGCAGTATTTT CASSGVAGGSPDTQYF
TRBJ2-5 - TRBV6-5 - TGTGCCAGCACTGCAGGGGAGACCCAGTACTTC CASTAGETQYF
TRBJ1-3 TRBD1 TRBV9 once TGTGCCAGCAGCCCATTTGGGACAGGGGCCATATATTTT CASSPFGTGAIYF
TRBJ2-5 TRBD2 TRBV24-1 - TGTGCCACCAGTGACAGACTAGCGGGGGCCTGGGGCCAGTACTTC CATSDRLAGAWGQYF
TRBJ2-7 TRBD2 TRBV6-2/TRBV6-3 - TGTGCCAGCAGCCACCGGACTAGCGGGAGTGGCTACGAGCAGTACTTC CASSHRTSGSGYEQYF
TRBJ1-1 - TRBV5-8 - TGTGCCAGCAGCTTGGGTGGCAGGCCGAACACTGAAGCTTTCTTT CASSLGGRPNTEAFF
TRBJ2-5 TRBD1 TRBV3-1/TRBV3-2 - TGTGCCAGCAGCCGTGCGACAGGGGGGTTGGAGACCCAGTACTTC CASSRATGGLETQYF
TRBJ2-3 - TRBV29-1 few TGCAGCGTTGGGGGGGGCATTACTAGCACAGATACGCAGTATTTT CSVGGGITSTDTQYF
TRBJ2-1 - TRBV30 - TGTGCCTGGAGGGGGGGTAGCGCCTACTCCTACAATGAGCAGTTCTTC CAWRGGSAYSYNEQFF
TRBJ1-1 - TRBV3-1/TRBV3-2 - TGTGCCAGCAGCCCCGGAGGAATGAACACTGAAGCTTTCTTT CASSPGGMNTEAFF